One and the same sample provided the 9 T cell receptor beta chains below, sequenced in a study of beta chain features in type 1 diabetes. Sequencing targeted expressed TCRB transcripts, as all isolated RNA had been reverse transcribed. Measured with immunoSEQ multiplex PCR; TCRdb has only the in-frame clones, and not every one. Among 970,000 or so clones listed, under 20% were seen once. Sequences were obtained from naive CD4+ T cells from blood. The receptors derive from a woman younger than 30 in good health.

This clone was seen more than once but under ten times. Different DNA sequences within this sample yield the same CDR3. The J gene is TRBJ2-3, the V gene TRBV7-9, with D possibly being TRBD1 (7 bases). V shed 1 base and J shed 4 bases, with 9 bases lying between them. This CDR3 contains 14 residues. The germline V gene has CDR1 SEHNR and CDR2 FQNEAQ (reference sequence). As DNA, the CDR3 is TGTGCCAGCAGCTTAGGCAGGGGGGCAGATACGCAGTATTTT. The encoded protein is CASSLGRGADTQYF.

In this sample, this clone turned up once. Other DNA sequences in the sample encode the same CDR3. V usage is TRBV28 and J usage is TRBJ2-7; no definite D call. Trimming stripped 6 bases from V and 7 bases from J, with 13 bases between. The V gene's germline CDR1 is MDHEN and CDR2 SYDVKM. This CDR3 contains 12 residues. Written as DNA, the CDR3 is TGTGCCAGCAGCCTCGTCCTCTATGAGCAGTACTTC. Its translation is CASSLVLYEQYF.

This clone has a handful of counts. This chain links TRBV5-1 with TRBJ2-3; the D is unclear. V lost 0 bases and J 0 bases, leaving 8 bases between the germline ends. This CDR3 is 15 amino acids long. CDR1 is SGHRS, CDR2 YFSETQ, per germline. CDR3 sequence: CASSLEGPSTDTQYF. The CDR3 bases are TGCGCCAGCAGCTTGGAAGGGCCTAGCACAGATACGCAGTATTTT.

In its sample, this clone was seen a few times. This chain connects TRBV28 to TRBJ2-1; 9 bases are a match to TRBD2. Germline V gene sequence: CDR1 MDHEN, CDR2 SYDVKM. Losses at the gene ends were 5 bases for V and 7 bases for J; bases not matched to a gene: 21. This CDR3 has 19 amino acids. CDR3 sequence: CASSVTPRLAEKGGNEQFF. DNA of the CDR3: TGTGCCAGCAGTGTTACCCCTAGACTAGCGGAAAAAGGGGGTAATGAGCAGTTCTTC.

This clone was detected a few times. This chain links TRBV7-9 with TRBJ1-3; no clear D gene. Deletions cut 1 base from V and 0 bases from J, with 4 bases between. CDR1 is SEHNR, CDR2 FQNEAQ, per germline (reference sequence). This CDR3 is built from 14 residues. CDR3 in amino acids: CASSLETSGNTIYF. In DNA form, the CDR3 reads TGTGCCAGCAGCTTAGAGACCTCTGGAAACACCATATATTTT.

The chain carries TRBV5-1 and TRBJ2-5, with unresolved D. With 0 bases removed from V and 5 bases from J, the gap between germline ends came to 14 bases. Germline V gene data show CDR1 as SGHRS and CDR2 as YFSETQ. CDR3 size: 15 residues. The CDR3 region is CASSLATTKGETQYF. CDR3 bases: TGCGCCAGCAGCTTGGCAACTACTAAAGGGGAGACCCAGTACTTC.

This clone was detected a few times. The rearrangement uses TRBV6-5 and TRBJ2-7; tentative D call: TRBD1 (5 bases). Germline CDR1 is MNHEY and CDR2 is SVGAGI. The CDR3 loop spans 15 amino acids. Deletions cut 4 bases from V and 1 base from J, with 14 bases between. The CDR3 DNA sequence: TGTGCCAGCAGTTTAGGGGCAGCGCGATCCTACGAGCAGTACTTC. Residues: CASSLGAARSYEQYF.

The genes are TRBV6-6 and TRBJ2-5, with 7 nucleotides matching TRBD1. Matching the DNA end better, TRBJ2-7 makes the J call doubtful. The V gene's germline CDR1 is MNHNY and CDR2 SVGAGI (reference sequence). This CDR3 comprises 12 residues. CDR3 DNA: TGTGCCAGCAATACAGGGGTCTACGAGCAGTACTTC. This codes for CASNTGVYEQYF.

This chain links TRBV5-1 with TRBJ2-1; D unclear. The V gene's germline CDR1 is SGHRS and CDR2 YFSETQ. Trimming left V 0 bases short and J 0 bases short, with 13 bases between. CDR3 length: 17 residues. CDR3 sequence (DNA): TGCGCCAGCAGCTTGGATATACCATCAAGCTCCTACAATGAGCAGTTCTTC. It yields the protein CASSLDIPSSSYNEQFF.